This T cell receptor (beta chain) was profiled in a study of cytomegalovirus exposure and HLA in healthy donors. General study findings and limits: For most subjects, TCR beta sequences were reported to predict HLA-A and HLA-B alleles with accuracy. An analysis done earlier found most TCR beta V segments productive about 87% or about 30% of the time.

PCR involved 60 Vbeta and 13 Jbeta primers. Libraries were prepared by immunoSEQ multiplex PCR; TCRdb keeps only in-frame clonotypes and omits some of them. The sample has 82,000 or so clones, over 9.5% seen once; the top ten hold over 20%. Details on this clone: What it recognizes is unknown.

The sample taken for sequencing was PBMCs. The source of this sequence is a man in his 60s in good health and CMV-seropositive.

CDR3 nucleotide sequence: TGTGCCAGCAGTCTCGGGGGACAGCTGAGCTATGGCTACACCTTC. It specifies CASSLGGQLSYGYTF. The chain combines TRBV27 with TRBJ1-2, with TRBD1 matching 7 bases. The CDR3 totals 15 residues. Per the germline V gene, CDR1 is MNHEY and CDR2 is SMNVEV (reference sequence). V lost 5 bases and J lost 4; bases outside the gene matches: 10.